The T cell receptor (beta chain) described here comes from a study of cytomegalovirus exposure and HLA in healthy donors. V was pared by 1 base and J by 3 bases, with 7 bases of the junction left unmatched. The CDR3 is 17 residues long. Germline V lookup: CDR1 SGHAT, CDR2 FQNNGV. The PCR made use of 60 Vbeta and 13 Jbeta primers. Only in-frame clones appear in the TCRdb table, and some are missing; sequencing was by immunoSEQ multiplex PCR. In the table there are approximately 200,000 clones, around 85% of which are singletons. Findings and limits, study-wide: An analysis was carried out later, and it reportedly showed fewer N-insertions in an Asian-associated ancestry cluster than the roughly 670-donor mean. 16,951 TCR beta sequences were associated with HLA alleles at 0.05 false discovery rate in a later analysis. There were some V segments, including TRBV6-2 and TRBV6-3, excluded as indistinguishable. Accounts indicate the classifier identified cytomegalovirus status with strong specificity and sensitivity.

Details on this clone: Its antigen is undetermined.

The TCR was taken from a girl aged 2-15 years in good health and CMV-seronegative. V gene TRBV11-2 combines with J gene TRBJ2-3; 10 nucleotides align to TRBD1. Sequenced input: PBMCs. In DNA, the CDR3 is TGTGCCAGCAGCTTAGTGTTGGGACAGGGGCAAACAGATACGCAGTATTTT. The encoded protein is CASSLVLGQGQTDTQYF.